This T cell receptor (beta chain) was identified during a study of CD8 T cells in Susac syndrome. TCR beta from blood CD8+ and CD4+ T cells was sequenced. The CD8+ and CD4+ T cells were negatively isolated, with the TEMRA cells enriched by FACS. With random hexamers, reverse transcription was performed on about 0.45 to 1 ug of RNA. Across 54 Vbeta and 13 Jbeta, TCR beta CDR3 was amplified with immunoSEQ multiplex PCR. TCRdb re-analysed the immunoSEQ multiplex PCR reads in MiXCR, keeping a single row per CDR3 protein. The data contain 150,000 to 190,000 distinct CDR3 sequences, roughly 94% of them singletons. The V and J ends lost 3 bases and 5 bases, in that order; junction bases with no gene match: 6. Germline CDR1 and CDR2: SGDLS and YYNGEE. The CDR3 sequence is 14 residues long.

The chain joins TRBV9 to TRBJ1-1, with TRBD1 matching 8 bases. Sample: CD8+ T cells from PBMCs. This receptor was obtained from a human donor with multiple sclerosis. CDR3 in DNA: TGTGCCAGCAGCGAGCAGGGGGCCAGAACTGAAGCTTTCTTT. This translates into CASSEQGARTEAFF.